The rows below give T cell receptor beta chains drawn from one sample of a study of OX40 agonist ivuxolimab in advanced cancers. Using immunoSEQ multiplex PCR, the repertoire was profiled, and TCRdb retains in-frame clones only, with some absent. The data hold about 79,000 clones, with 70% to 90% observed a single time. The starting material was CD4+ or CD8+ T cells sorted from blood, obtained in a trial of the OX40 agonist ivuxolimab. These receptors were obtained from an adult with an advanced solid tumor such as melanoma, head and neck, liver or kidney cancer. Each CDR3 is given with its conserved first and last residue.

TRBV11-2 CASRRTGAGELFF
TRBV19 CASSGTLINEQFF
TRBV2 CASSEGSGGASRETQYF
TRBV4-1 CASSQGGQGPYF
TRBV2 CASSDDTREQYF
TRBV5-1 CASSTSPRGAGETQYF
TRBV5-1 CASSFTGEQETQYF
TRBV15 CATSRERVRSYEQYF
TRBV4-3 CASSQGGTTDTQYF
TRBV6-1 CASRVGNQPQHF
TRBV10-3 CAISGQGADEQYF
TRBV2 CASSGGLAGLTGELFF
TRBV15 CATSRDFAGTNQPQHF
TRBV27 CASSLRQRNSPLHF
TRBV6-6 CASSSRRGEREKLFF
TRBV11-3 CASSLDSGVEQYF
TRBV6-1 CASSEREVVEAFF
TRBV18 CASSRQGRDTQYF
TRBV5-1 CASSLGDRQEKLFF
TRBV10-3 CAIRAQGWDTEAFF
TRBV7-2 CASRDRVQETQYF
TRBV19 CASSRMAKQGDIQYF